A single sample gave rise to the 22 T cell receptor beta chains below, sequenced in a study of T cell changes during pregnancy in multiple sclerosis. The repertoire was sequenced with immunoSEQ multiplex PCR; TCRdb's copy has only in-frame clones and lacks some. In the table there are approximately 35,000 clones, roughly 92% of which are singletons. Sequencing was carried out using PBMCs (not recorded whether the cells were cultured). The receptors derive from a female donor with multiple sclerosis, enrolled in a pregnancy study.

This chain uses TRBV7-6 with TRBJ2-7; possibly TRBD1 for D (5 bases). The germline V gene encodes CDR1 SGHVS and CDR2 FNYEAQ. V was pared by 2 bases and J by 1 base, with 12 bases between. The CDR3 sequence is 15 residues long. In DNA form, the CDR3 reads TGTGCCAGCAGCTTACTCTACGACAGTTCCTACGAGCAGTACTTC. Protein sequence: CASSLLYDSSYEQYF.

The V call is TRBV18, the J call TRBJ2-5; the D is unclear. Germline CDR1 KGHSH, CDR2 LQKENI. V gave up 6 bases and J gave up 5 bases, with 13 bases separating them. This CDR3 contains 13 residues. CDR3 protein: CASSRLNGETQYF. The CDR3 coding sequence is TGTGCCAGCTCCAGACTGAACGGGGAGACCCAGTACTTC.

The V call is TRBV30, the J call TRBJ2-7; D might be TRBD1 (5 bases). Trimming took 6 bases from V and 2 from J, leaving 17 bases between them. Germline CDR1 reads GTSNPN; CDR2 reads SVGIG (reference sequence). The CDR3 sequence is 14 residues long. CDR3 sequence: CACLDQGKAYEQYF. The DNA for the CDR3 is TGTGCCTGCTTAGACCAGGGTAAGGCCTACGAGCAGTACTTC.

The chain joins TRBV7-2 to TRBJ2-4, with TRBD2 identical over 9 bases. Trimming cost V 1 base and J 0 bases; bases outside gene matches: 4. Germline loops: CDR1 SGHTA, CDR2 FQGNSA. CDR3 length equals 17 residues. The CDR3: CASSLVAGERAKNIQYF. For the CDR3, the DNA is TGTGCCAGCAGCTTAGTAGCGGGAGAACGAGCCAAAAACATTCAGTACTTC.

This clone was counted a few times. The J gene is TRBJ2-7, the V gene TRBV27; 13 bases match TRBD2. CDR3 length: 16 residues. V shed 2 bases, J shed 7 bases, and the junction held 8 bases outside the gene matches. Germline V gives CDR1 MNHEY, CDR2 SMNVEV (reference sequence). CDR3 DNA sequence: TGTGCCAGCAGTTTAGTACTAGCGGGAGGGCCTCATGAGCAGTACTTC. Translation gives CASSLVLAGGPHEQYF.

V gene TRBV30 combines with J gene TRBJ2-3, with TRBD2 matching over 7 bases. V gave up 5 bases and J gave up 4 bases; unmatched junction bases: 12. CDR1 and CDR2 from the germline V gene are GTSNPN and SVGIG (reference sequence). The CDR3 runs 15 residues. The CDR3 DNA reads TGTGCCTGGCATTTGACTAGCCGAGCCCCAGATACGCAGTATTTT. Translation: CAWHLTSRAPDTQYF.

This clone was found a few times. In DNA, the CDR3 is TGTGCCAGCAGCTGCCGGGACAGGGACTACAATGAGCAGTTCTTC. Translating it yields CASSCRDRDYNEQFF. The rearrangement links TRBV13 to TRBJ2-1; 9 positions agree with TRBD1. The germline V gene encodes CDR1 PRHDT and CDR2 FYEKMQ (reference sequence). CDR3 length: 15 amino acids. V shed 4 bases, J shed 3 bases, and the junction held 4 bases outside the gene matches.

The gene calls are TRBV10-3 and TRBJ1-1, with a tentative D call TRBD1 (5 bases). The germline V gene encodes CDR1 ENHRY and CDR2 SYGVKD. This CDR3 comprises 12 residues. V was cut by 3 bases and J by 10 bases, with 12 bases left in between. The CDR3 sequence is CAISDLYRGAFF. The CDR3 DNA is TGTGCCATCAGTGATTTGTATAGGGGAGCTTTCTTT.

The chain links TRBV9 to TRBJ2-1; D is perhaps TRBD2 (6 bases). This CDR3 region has 13 residues. The V gene lost 6 bases and the J gene lost 7 bases, with 14 bases spanning the gap. Germline V gene data show CDR1 as SGDLS and CDR2 as YYNGEE. Here the CDR3 reads CASKPGAGNEQFF. CDR3 bases: TGTGCCAGCAAGCCGGGAGCGGGTAATGAGCAGTTCTTC.

The chain employs TRBV5-5 and TRBJ1-5, with no clear D. The V and J ends lost 0 bases and 6 bases respectively, with 7 bases between them. Germline V gives CDR1 SGHKS, CDR2 YYEKEE (reference sequence). This CDR3 region has 13 residues. DNA for the CDR3: TGTGCCAGCAGCTTGGTGAGAGGTCAGCCCCAGCATTTT. It translates to CASSLVRGQPQHF.

The rearrangement joins TRBV7-9 to TRBJ2-2; 7 positions agree with TRBD2. This CDR3 contains 16 residues. From germline, CDR1 is SEHNR and CDR2 FQNEAQ (reference sequence). Trimming took 5 bases from V and 6 from J; bases not matched to a gene: 12. The CDR3 DNA follows: TGTGCCAGCAGCAGGGGCCAGCGGGGAGGATCCGGGGAGCTGTTTTTT. This translates into CASSRGQRGGSGELFF.

The J gene is TRBJ1-2, the V gene TRBV5-6; TRBD1 matches 8 bases. This CDR3 has 14 residues. With 4 bases clipped from V and 4 bases from J, the junction kept 6 bases outside the gene matches. Germline loops: CDR1 SGHDT, CDR2 YYEEEE. CDR3 loop: CASSVGQASYGYTF. The CDR3, as DNA: TGTGCCAGCAGCGTGGGACAGGCATCCTATGGCTACACCTTC.

The chain is built from TRBV18 and TRBJ2-2; 10 nucleotides agree with TRBD2. V gave up 9 bases and J gave up 2 bases; unmatched junction bases: 15. The CDR3 is 18 residues long. Germline lookup yields CDR1 KGHSH and CDR2 LQKENI. CDR3 loop: CASLEEISSGRNTGELFF. The CDR3 coding sequence is TGTGCCAGTCTCGAAGAGATCTCTAGCGGGAGAAACACCGGGGAGCTGTTTTTT.

The chain joins TRBV11-2 to TRBJ2-5; 11 bases map to TRBD2. The CDR3 runs to 15 residues. Unmatched junction bases numbered 3, after V lost 4 bases and J lost 2 bases. Germline lookup yields CDR1 SGHAT and CDR2 FQNNGV. CDR3 DNA: TGTGCCAGCAGCTACATAGCGGGAGGGCAAGAGACCCAGTACTTC. As protein: CASSYIAGGQETQYF.

The V and J genes are TRBV28 and TRBJ2-7; tentatively, D is TRBD1 (6 bases). The CDR3 contains 15 residues. V shed 4 bases and J shed 2 bases, with 15 bases lying between them. CDR1 and CDR2 (germline): MDHEN, SYDVKM. The CDR3 coding sequence is TGTGCCAGCAGTTCCGGGACACCGAGACCCTACGAGCAGTACTTC. Its translation is CASSSGTPRPYEQYF.

The chain is built from TRBV7-2 and TRBJ2-5; no clear D gene. The CDR3 runs 15 residues. Trimming took off 1 base at V and 0 bases at J, with 9 bases between the two ends. Per germline, CDR1 SGHTA and CDR2 FQGNSA. The CDR3, as DNA: TGTGCCAGCAGCTTAGACGGGTCTCACCAAGAGACCCAGTACTTC. This codes for CASSLDGSHQETQYF.

The CDR3 loop reads CASSRDSTLGETQYF. The CDR3 DNA sequence: TGCGCCAGCAGTAGAGACTCGACGTTGGGGGAGACCCAGTACTTC. The chain recombines TRBV5-1 with TRBJ2-5, with D hard to call. Trimming removed 5 bases at V and 5 bases at J, with 19 bases between. Per germline, CDR1 SGHRS and CDR2 YFSETQ. The CDR3 loop spans 15 amino acids. Complete variable domain (other parts from reference TRBV5-1 and TRBJ2-5): KAGVTQTPRYLIKTRGQQVTLSCSPISGHRSVSWYQQTPGQGLQFLFEYFSETQRNKGNFPGRFSGRQFSNSRSEMNVSTLELGDSALYLCASSRDSTLGETQYFGPGTRLLVL.

This sequence joins TRBV18 and TRBJ2-7; possibly TRBD2 for D (5 bases). Trimming shortened V by 6 bases and J by 2 bases, and 11 bases separated the two germline ends. The CDR3 has 13 amino acids. Germline V gives CDR1 KGHSH, CDR2 LQKENI. The CDR3 DNA is TGTGCCAGCTCCCTCCCGGGAACCTACGAGCAGTACTTC. Amino acid sequence: CASSLPGTYEQYF.

The chain has TRBV4-2 and TRBJ1-1; D is uncertain. V was pared by 2 bases and J by 10 bases, with 11 bases between. The V gene's germline CDR1 is LGHNA and CDR2 YNFKEQ. The CDR3 runs 12 residues. The CDR3 bases are TGTGCCAGCAGCCAACCCGGGGAGGGAGCTTTCTTT. Translated, it gives CASSQPGEGAFF.

J is TRBJ2-1 and V is TRBV6-4; 9 nucleotides match TRBD2. The CDR3 is made up of 15 amino acids. The junction had 0 bases not matched to a gene; V was cut back by 3 bases and J by 0 bases. The V gene's germline CDR1 is MRHNA and CDR2 SNTAGT. CDR3 in DNA: TGTGCCAGCAGTGAAGCGGGAGGCTCCTACAATGAGCAGTTCTTC. Translating gives CASSEAGGSYNEQFF.

CDR3 amino acids: CASSFERTGRSQPQHF. CDR3 sequence (DNA): TGTGCCAGCAGTTTCGAGAGGACAGGGCGGAGTCAGCCCCAGCATTTT. This rearrangement joins TRBV6-5 to TRBJ1-5; TRBD1 aligns across 8 bases. J lost 6 bases, V lost 4 bases, and 11 bases had no gene match. The CDR3 is 16 residues long. The germline V gene encodes CDR1 MNHEY and CDR2 SVGAGI.

The chain joins TRBV4-1 to TRBJ2-1, with 11 bases identical to TRBD2. This CDR3 is built from 16 residues. The V gene end was trimmed by 3 bases and the J gene end by 7 bases; junction bases not matched to a gene: 8. Germline V gives CDR1 MGHRA, CDR2 YSYEKL. The CDR3 region has the DNA TGCGCCAGCAGCCAGTCACTAGCGGGAGAGGGGAATGAGCAGTTCTTC. Encoded protein: CASSQSLAGEGNEQFF.